These T cell receptor beta chains were read from a single sample in a study of blood T cell repertoires in COVID-19. Only in-frame clones appear in the TCRdb table, and some are missing; sequencing was by immunoSEQ multiplex PCR. The sample contains more than 90,000 clones, 84% of which appear only once. Sequencing used peripheral blood. The receptors were sampled from a human donor in a cohort sampled during active COVID-19. CDR3s include the opening cysteine and the closing phenylalanine or tryptophan. Fields, in order: D gene, clone size, J gene, V gene, CDR3 DNA, CDR3 protein. D genes are given only for firm matches. Clone size is shown for a subset of rows, as once, few, many or a class of expanded clone.

TRBD1,.,TRBJ1-2,TRBV28,TGTGCCAGCAGCATTAGGGGACAGTATGGCTACACCTTC,CASSIRGQYGYTF
TRBD2,.,TRBJ2-3,TRBV5-5,TGTGCCAGCAGCTGGGGGACTAGTACAGATACGCAGTATTTT,CASSWGTSTDTQYF
TRBD2,.,TRBJ2-3,TRBV27,TGTGCCAGCAGGTCAGCGGGGCTCACAGATACGCAGTATTTT,CASRSAGLTDTQYF
TRBD1,.,TRBJ2-7,TRBV5-8,TGTGCCAGCAGCCACGGACAGGGGCGGTACGAGCAGTACTTC,CASSHGQGRYEQYF
.,.,TRBJ1-4,TRBV9,TGTGCCAGCAGCGTAGCCCCCGATAGGGGGAGGGGTGAAAAACTGTTTTTT,CASSVAPDRGRGEKLFF
TRBD2,.,TRBJ2-1,TRBV3-1/TRBV3-2,TGTGCCAGCAGCCAATTCTCGGGAGGGCAGTTCTTC,CASSQFSGGQFF
.,.,TRBJ1-5,TRBV6-6,TGTGCCAGCAGTTACACGGGGAATCAGCCCCAGCATTTT,CASSYTGNQPQHF
.,.,TRBJ2-3,TRBV5-3,TGTGCCAGAAGCTGGTGGGGGTTACTAGCTTCAGGTACGCAGTATTTT,CARSWWGLLASGTQYF
TRBD1,.,TRBJ1-6,TRBV19,TGTGCCAGTAGAGTCGGGACAGGGGGATCACCCCTCCACTTT,CASRVGTGGSPLHF
TRBD1,.,TRBJ2-3,TRBV3-1/TRBV3-2,TGTGCCAGCAGCCAAGATATGGACAGGGAGACAGATACGCAGTATTTT,CASSQDMDRETDTQYF
.,.,TRBJ2-1,TRBV10-1,TGCGCCAGCAGTGCGGCGGGAAGGGTCTATGAGCAGTTCTTC,CASSAAGRVYEQFF
TRBD2,.,TRBJ2-7,TRBV19,TGTGCCAGTAGTATCGGGACTAGCAGCGACATAAGGCACTACGAGCAGTACTTC,CASSIGTSSDIRHYEQYF
.,.,TRBJ1-2,TRBV27,TGTGCCAGCAGTCCTGGCCGTCAGACAGGTGACTATGGCTACACCTTC,CASSPGRQTGDYGYTF
.,.,TRBJ1-5,TRBV19,TGTGCCAGTACACGGGGCAATCAGCCCCAGCATTTT,CASTRGNQPQHF
.,.,TRBJ1-6,TRBV6-1,TGTGCCAGCAGTGAACGGGGCAGGGGCGGTTCACCCCTCCACTTT,CASSERGRGGSPLHF
TRBD1,.,TRBJ2-7,TRBV3-1/TRBV3-2,TGTGCCAGCAGCCGGAGGACAGGGGGCTACGAGCAGTACTTC,CASSRRTGGYEQYF
.,.,TRBJ2-2,TRBV3-1/TRBV3-2,TGTGCCAGCAGCCTTCTGGGCCGCACCGGGGAGCTGTTTTTT,CASSLLGRTGELFF
TRBD2,.,TRBJ2-1,TRBV10-3,TGTGCCATCAGTATCAGCGGGAGCCCATATGAGCAGTTCTTC,CAISISGSPYEQFF
.,.,TRBJ2-1,TRBV9,TGTGCCAGCAGCGTACCTAGGACGGGGCTAGCGTCGGACAATGAGCAGTTCTTC,CASSVPRTGLASDNEQFF
.,few,TRBJ1-1,TRBV4-2,TGTGCCAGCAGCCAAGATAGAGCGAACACTGAAGCTTTCTTT,CASSQDRANTEAFF
.,.,TRBJ1-6,TRBV27,TGTGCCAGCAGCCGTATCGAATCCGGTACACCCCTCCACTTT,CASSRIESGTPLHF
TRBD2,.,TRBJ2-1,TRBV19,TGTGCCAGTAGTATTCCCCTAGCGGATCTGGGACGCGATGAGCAGTTCTTC,CASSIPLADLGRDEQFF
.,.,TRBJ1-5,TRBV12-5,TGTGCTAGTGGTCGGGGAGGGGGGGTTGAACAGCCCCAGCATTTT,CASGRGGGVEQPQHF
TRBD1,.,TRBJ2-3,TRBV19,TGTGCCAGTAGTGTGGACAGGGGCGGGGGCACAGATACGCAGTATTTT,CASSVDRGGGTDTQYF
.,few,TRBJ2-1,TRBV18,TGTGCCAGCTCACCCCTTATCGTGCTAGACAATGAGCAGTTCTTC,CASSPLIVLDNEQFF